This TCR beta chain comes out of a study of cytomegalovirus exposure and HLA in healthy donors (TCRdb year 2017). Study-level background: According to an earlier analysis of a few hundred of the donors, 200 million or so T cells yielded roughly 110 million unique TCR beta sequences and about 300 Gb of sequence data. Approximately 310 gigabases of sequencing data and 80 million or so unique TCR sequences were included in an early release covering over 600 HLA-typed donors. Of the roughly 410 genotyped donors, 81% were placed in the genetic ancestry cluster associated with self-reported Caucasian donors. The study aimed to test whether signatures of past pathogen exposure could be identified by cataloging public T cell receptors. The study profiled the T cell repertoires of fewer than 850 subjects by immunosequencing and related them to cytomegalovirus serostatus. Along with the approximately 700-subject first cohort, a separate validation cohort of roughly 110 different subjects was used. High-throughput TCR immunosequencing, statistical association of individual TCRs with disease status, and machine learning were combined to predict cytomegalovirus infection status. In a later analysis, previously published TCR beta repertoires from roughly 710 donors were re-analyzed and high-resolution HLA genotyping was added so that TCR occurrence patterns could be studied. Rather than using new phenotypic data, the later analysis identified candidate immune exposures from TCR beta sequences and from how often those sequences occurred across donors. In an earlier analysis of 500 to 650 of the donors, high-throughput TCR beta sequencing was used to judge whether each TCR beta V gene segment behaved as functional or pseudogenic. Donor age, sex, ethnicity and CMV serostatus were compiled together with the repertoire data. In a later genetic analysis, genome-wide SNP genotypes for about three fifths of the roughly 670 donors were used, and that subset was treated as a discovery cohort. All discovery cohort repertoires had been generated using a single sequencing platform. HLA typing included class I and class II loci at four-digit resolution. Typing coverage varied by locus: roughly 620-640 donors for A, B, C, DRB1 and DQB1; approximately 500 for DQA1; approximately 570 for DPA1; 400 to 480 for DPB1. About five DR-DQ haplotypes were handled as single units for association and clustering, since linkage in the cohort was strong. Among 398 genotyped donors of the cohort, an average of roughly 230,000 unique TCR beta nucleotide sequences was sequenced per donor, of which about 19% were non-productive.

To prepare the library, the immunoSEQ multiplex PCR assay was applied. The multiplex PCR relied on a mix of 60 forward primers for TCR Vbeta segments and 13 reverse primers for TCR Jbeta segments. A multiplex PCR assay on genomic DNA amplified the CDR3 region of rearranged TCR beta genes. The amplified TCR beta libraries were sequenced on the Illumina HiSeq System as 87-base-pair reads. As for the authors' bioinformatics: A later analysis tallied 70 million to 100 million unique TCR beta chains across the 666 repertoires, and about 12 million of those chains were shared by two or more donors. To remove PCR and sequencing errors, raw reads were error-corrected and collapsed into unique sequences using a nearest-neighbor algorithm that merged closely related sequences. CDR3 sequences were aligned to IMGT reference sequences to assign V, D and J gene segments. Each retained sequence needed at least a six-nucleotide match to both a V gene segment and a J gene segment. Rearrangements were classified as productive when the CDR3 lacked stop codons and remained in frame with V and J, and all other rearrangements were classified as non-productive. Following IMGT convention, CDR3 was defined as the stretch from the second conserved V-encoded cysteine up to the conserved J-encoded phenylalanine. In an earlier analysis of around 570 of the donors, sequences lacking an unambiguous match to a single V gene segment were excluded. An earlier analysis of around 600 of the donors classified V segments as functional when productive rearrangements were above 56.7% and as segregating when the standard deviation between donors was above 5%. A statistical classification framework was built for diagnosing cytomegalovirus status from the catalog of TCR beta chain sequences. A later analysis assigned V and J genes by comparing TCR nucleotide sequences with IMGT/GENE-DB human TR gene sequences. In a later analysis, CDR3 sequences and most-parsimonious VDJ recombination scenarios were assigned using the TCRdist pipeline. In a later analysis, every TCR beta chain was defined by the combination of its CDR3 amino acid sequence and its V-gene family, and reads without a unique V-gene family were dropped. In a later analysis, 550 to 650 highly shared, low-generation-probability nucleotide sequences were removed to address suspected cross-contamination and a sequencing artifact. A later analysis calculated a clonal expansion index for each public chain from normalized within-repertoire ranks of inferred template counts. Generation probabilities in a later analysis came from a VDJ recombination model fitted to out-of-frame rearrangements, and those results were checked against IGoR. Hypergeometric tests were used in a later analysis to score TCR-TCR, TCR-HLA and TCR-CMV co-occurrence, with a repertoire-size bias correction applied to the TCR pairs. To estimate false discovery rates, a later analysis permuted the HLA or CMV assignments 20 times. In a later analysis, co-occurring TCRs were grouped using DBSCAN, with TCRdist sequence similarity added in when clustering inside HLA-allele-positive subsets. Co-occurrence clustering excluded repertoires with fewer than 30,000 or more than 120,000 public chains, plus five with anomalous nucleotide sharing. TCRdb holds this immuneACCESS table with in-frame rearrangements only. Some clones are missing; in checked studies, unresolved V genes explain under half, and the rest has no known cause. V and J calls and clone size are those listed in that table; D and trimming were worked out from the DNA. This sample gives 150,000 to 200,000 clones in total; approximately 11% of them show up just once. The ten largest make up under 10% of the sample.

Beyond this particular receptor, the publication reports: When HLA alleles, especially DR and DQ, strongly co-occurred, attributing TCR associations to individual alleles was difficult. The earlier analysis of nearly 600 of the donors excluded 15 to 20 rarely observed V segments, including chromosome 9 orphons, because counts were too low. Compared with equally common non-associated chains, HLA-associated TCR beta chains in a later analysis were more clonally expanded and had lower generation probabilities. A further reported finding was that TCR beta sequences accurately predicted the HLA-A and HLA-B alleles for most subjects in the first cohort. A later genetic analysis associated a missense DCLRE1C variant with V-gene and J-gene trimming of TCR beta chains, and an independent cohort replicated the association. Compared with the roughly 670-donor mean, donors in an Asian-associated ancestry cluster had fewer N-insertions in productive TCRs, according to a later genetic analysis. Across donors, most TCR sequences were observed very rarely, whereas some public TCRs were present in many individuals. A later analysis associated about 17,000 TCR beta sequences with specific HLA alleles at a false discovery rate of 0.05. Roughly uniform sequencing depth across donors was assumed in presence/absence analyses, although this assumption may not hold. The classifier was reported to diagnose cytomegalovirus status with high specificity and sensitivity in both the original cohort and the validation cohort. The authors suggested that the approach could potentially be generalized to other disease states and immunological phenotypes. Most CMV-associated TCR beta chains appeared to be HLA-restricted in a later analysis, and the HLA associations seemed to be driven largely by CMV exposure. A cluster of highly shared sequence variants was judged likely to be a technical artifact of the sequencing pipeline. According to a later analysis, parvovirus B19, influenza, CMV and Epstein-Barr virus appeared linked to several top co-occurrence clusters. Linkage disequilibrium might explain the correlated functional status among segregating V segments, but an unknown experimental factor could not be excluded. For the cohort, immune exposure information was limited to CMV serostatus. Because the 87-base-pair reads could not distinguish some IMGT-functional V segments, including TRBV6-2 and TRBV6-3, those segments were excluded. This cohort had only TCR beta chains sequenced, and the lack of alpha or paired-chain data limited which features could be detected. A few of the identified cytomegalovirus-associated TCR beta chains were confirmed in vitro to be specific for cytomegalovirus antigens. According to a later analysis, TCR association rates differed among HLA loci, with DRB1 alleles showing the most associated TCRs and HLA-C alleles showing the fewest. HLA typing was unavailable for some donors at each locus, so association tests used only the typed subset. In the study, some 160 TCR beta chains were listed as associated with cytomegalovirus. Broadly in line with IMGT annotations, most TCR beta V segments showed up in productive rearrangements about 87% or about 30% of the time in an earlier analysis of roughly 590 of the donors.

This clone occurred a few times. The antigen it binds to is not known. No base quality information exists; no much larger clone differs at one position. Other DNA sequences in the same sample also yield this CDR3. In total, 666 healthy bone marrow donors made up the cohort. At the time of sampling, every cohort member was nominally healthy, though immune exposures that went unrecorded were likely present. The donor was CMV seropositive and belonged to the group of 250 to 350 seropositive cohort members. Every donor gave a peripheral blood sample, and the peripheral blood mononuclear cells from that sample were used for TCR beta sequencing. The Qiagen DNeasy Blood Extraction Kit was used to extract genomic DNA from the blood cell samples. Including the terminal cysteine and phenylalanine, the CDR3 comprises 15 residues. Only the CDR3 DNA is retained, 45 bases long and in frame from the first base. Reading the germline V gene gives CDR1 SNHLY and CDR2 FYNNEI. V and J are trimmed by 6 bases and 4 bases, and the gene matches miss 8 bases of the junction.

This clonotype originated in a man between 45 and 60 years old in good health and CMV-seropositive. Sequenced: PBMCs. The V and J genes are TRBV2 and TRBJ2-5; TRBD1 lines up with 10 middle nucleotides. The CDR3: CASSAGDRGRETQYF. The nucleotide sequence reads TGTGCCAGCAGCGCCGGAGACAGGGGGCGAGAGACCCAGTACTTC.